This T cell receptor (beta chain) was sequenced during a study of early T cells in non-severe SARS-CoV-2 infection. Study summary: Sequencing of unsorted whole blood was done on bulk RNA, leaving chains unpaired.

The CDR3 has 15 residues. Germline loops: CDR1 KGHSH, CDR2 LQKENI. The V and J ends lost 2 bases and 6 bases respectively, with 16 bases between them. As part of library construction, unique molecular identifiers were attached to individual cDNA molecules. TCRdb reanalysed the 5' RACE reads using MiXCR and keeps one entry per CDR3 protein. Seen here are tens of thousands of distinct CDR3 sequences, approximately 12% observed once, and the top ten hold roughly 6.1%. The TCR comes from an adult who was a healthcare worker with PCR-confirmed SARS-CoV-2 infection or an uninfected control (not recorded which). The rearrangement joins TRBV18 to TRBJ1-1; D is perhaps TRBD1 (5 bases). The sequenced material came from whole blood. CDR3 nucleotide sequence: TGTGCCAGCTCACCATCGTTGCAGGGATTAGCTGAAGCTTTCTTT. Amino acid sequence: CASSPSLQGLAEAFF.